These 22 T cell receptor beta chains originate from one sample sequenced in a study of cytomegalovirus exposure and HLA in healthy donors. PCR used 60 Vbeta primers and 13 Jbeta primers. Repertoires were generated with immunoSEQ multiplex PCR, while TCRdb's copy carries only in-frame clones and drops some. The data show 180,000 or so clones, with around two thirds seen just once and just under 3% held by the top ten. Sequencing used PBMCs. The receptor source for this set is a middle-aged man in good health and CMV-seronegative.

This chain connects TRBV6-4 to TRBJ2-2; D gene uncertain. CDR3 length: 13 residues. Germline V gene sequence: CDR1 MRHNA, CDR2 SNTAGT. With 5 bases removed from V and 0 bases from J, the gap between germline ends came to 4 bases. The CDR3 bases are TGTGCCAGCAGTAATACGAACACCGGGGAGCTGTTTTTT. It codes for CASSNTNTGELFF.

The sample holds a few counts of this clone. The V and J genes are TRBV6-1 and TRBJ1-1; a weak D match, TRBD1 (6 bases). V was pared by 8 bases and J by 2 bases, with 9 bases between. CDR3 length: 12 amino acids. The V gene's germline CDR1 is MNHNS and CDR2 SASEGT. The CDR3 DNA sequence: TGTGCCAGCGGACAGACCAACACTGAAGCTTTCTTT. It specifies CASGQTNTEAFF.

V gene TRBV28 combines with J gene TRBJ2-5; D uncertain. CDR1 and CDR2 (germline): MDHEN, SYDVKM. The CDR3 covers 13 residues. V lost 5 bases and J 1 base, leaving 8 bases between the germline ends. The chain's CDR3 is CASSPRVQETQYF. The CDR3 bases are TGTGCCAGCAGTCCTCGGGTCCAAGAGACCCAGTACTTC.

DNA for the CDR3: TGTGCCAGCAGTGAGGGGGGGTTCGGGGAGCTGTTTTTT. Translating gives CASSEGGFGELFF. The chain combines TRBV2 with TRBJ2-2; 7 nucleotides line up with TRBD2. CDR3 length: 13 residues. The junction had 2 bases not matched to a gene; V was cut back by 3 bases and J by 7 bases. Germline-derived CDR1 and CDR2 are SNHLY and FYNNEI.

A word on this clone: At one end the junction does not follow the germline gene, possibly because of a read error. V is TRBV7-9 and J is TRBJ1-1; 7 bases map to TRBD1. This CDR3 comprises 15 residues. The V gene's germline CDR1 is SEHNR and CDR2 FQNEAQ (reference sequence). The CDR3 here is CSSSLFSGTVTEAFF. DNA of the CDR3: TGTTCCAGCAGCTTATTCAGTGGGACAGTCACTGAAGCTTTCTTT.

The gene calls are TRBV11-3 and TRBJ2-3, with D perhaps TRBD2 (5 bases). Germline V gives CDR1 SGHNT, CDR2 YENEEA. The CDR3 contains 12 residues. V lost 8 bases and J lost 0, with 6 bases in between. The CDR3, as DNA: TGTGCCAGCGCGGGCAGCACAGATACGCAGTATTTT. Protein product: CASAGSTDTQYF.

This chain uses TRBV5-1 with TRBJ2-7; 14 nucleotides agree with TRBD2. The trim removed 4 bases at V and 3 bases at J, leaving 12 bases unmatched. The CDR3 extends over 18 amino acids. CDR1 SGHRS and CDR2 YFSETQ come from the germline V gene. CDR3 nucleotides: TGCGCCAGCAGCGCTGAGACTAGCGGGGGGGCCTCGGGCTACGAGCAGTACTTC. It encodes CASSAETSGGASGYEQYF.

The sample holds one count of this clone. The chain links TRBV5-1 to TRBJ2-3, with 8 bases lining up with TRBD2. This CDR3 spans 15 amino acids. Unmatched junction bases numbered 4, after V lost 2 bases and J lost 2 bases. Germline CDR1 SGHRS, CDR2 YFSETQ. The CDR3, as DNA: TGCGCCAGCAGCTTAAACGGACTAGCCACAGATACGCAGTATTTT. Amino acid sequence: CASSLNGLATDTQYF.

The chain has TRBV7-2 and TRBJ2-5; D perhaps matches TRBD2 (6 bases). Germline values: CDR1 SGHTA, CDR2 FQGNSA. V lost 1 base and J 11 bases, leaving 11 bases between the germline ends. CDR3 size: 12 residues. The CDR3 nucleotides are TGTGCCAGCAGCTTAGTCACGGGGGAGCAGTACTTC. Translating it yields CASSLVTGEQYF. Complete variable domain (other parts from reference TRBV7-2 and TRBJ2-5): GAGVSQSPSNKVTEKGKDVELRCDPISGHTALYWYRQSLGQGLEFLIYFQGNSAPDKSGLPSDRFSAERTGGSVSTLTIQRTQQEDSAVYLCASSLVTGEQYFGPGTRLLVL.

The chain recombines TRBV2 with TRBJ2-1; 10 bases fit TRBD2. CDR1 and CDR2 from the germline V gene are SNHLY and FYNNEI. The CDR3 runs 19 residues. Trimming removed 4 bases from V and 0 bases from J; junction bases left unmatched: 12. The CDR3 spells CASSGLFSGGSSSYNEQFF. The CDR3 bases are TGTGCCAGCAGTGGGTTGTTTAGCGGGGGGTCCAGCTCCTACAATGAGCAGTTCTTC.

J is TRBJ2-7 and V is TRBV30; 10 nucleotides agree with TRBD1. The germline gives CDR1 GTSNPN, CDR2 SVGIG (reference sequence). CDR3 length equals 15 residues. V gave up 5 bases and J gave up 9 bases; unmatched junction bases: 16. The CDR3 loop reads CAWAPSGTGELGQYF. The CDR3 region has the DNA TGTGCCTGGGCTCCCTCCGGGACAGGGGAACTAGGGCAGTACTTC.

V gene TRBV21-1 combines with J gene TRBJ1-3; the table calls TRBD1, which could not be checked here. TRBV21-1 is a pseudogene locus. This CDR3 contains 15 residues. The DNA of the CDR3 is TGTGCCAGCAGCAAAGCGCAGAACTCTGGAAACACCATATATTTT. This sequence encodes CASSKAQNSGNTIYF.

A single count supports this clone. J is TRBJ2-5 and V is TRBV5-8; D uncertain. The end of the DNA aligns better with TRBJ2-7, so the J call may be wrong. CDR1 and CDR2 (germline): SGHTS, YDEGEE. The CDR3 length is 16 residues. CDR3 sequence: CASSLGVLGPIVEQYF. CDR3 sequence (DNA): TGTGCCAGCAGCTTGGGGGTTTTGGGCCCTATAGTCGAGCAGTACTTC.

The rearrangement links TRBV5-1 to TRBJ2-1; 8 bases fit TRBD2. CDR1 and CDR2 from the germline V gene are SGHRS and YFSETQ. CDR3 length: 16 residues. V was pared by 0 bases and J by 9 bases, with 11 bases of the junction left unmatched. CDR3 sequence: CASSLEWVGRATEQFF. The CDR3 bases are TGCGCCAGCAGCTTGGAATGGGTCGGGAGGGCCACTGAGCAGTTCTTC. Supplemented by reference TRBV5-1 and TRBJ2-1, the full variable domain reads KAGVTQTPRYLIKTRGQQVTLSCSPISGHRSVSWYQQTPGQGLQFLFEYFSETQRNKGNFPGRFSGRQFSNSRSEMNVSTLELGDSALYLCASSLEWVGRATEQFFGPGTRLTVL.

In regard to this clone: The junction and the germline gene differ at one end; a read error may be behind it. Other DNA sequences within the sample encode an identical CDR3. The chain joins TRBV30 to TRBJ2-5; D perhaps matches TRBD1 (6 bases). Germline V CDR1 and CDR2: GTSNPN, SVGIG (reference sequence). This CDR3 region has 14 residues. CDR3 sequence: CAWIRDTDQETQYF. The CDR3 region has the DNA TGTGCCTGGATCCGGGACACCGACCAGGAGACCCAGTACTTC.

This clone was recorded a few times. The chain employs TRBV5-1 and TRBJ1-3; 9 bases match TRBD1. CDR1 SGHRS and CDR2 YFSETQ come from the germline V gene. V lost 3 bases and J lost 4; bases outside the gene matches: 8. The CDR3 runs to 16 residues. The DNA of the CDR3 is TGCGCCAGCAGCTGGCGGACAGGGGCGAGGGGAAACACCATATATTTT. Protein sequence: CASSWRTGARGNTIYF.

This chain links TRBV5-8 with TRBJ1-4; TRBD1 matches at 9 bases. The CDR3 runs 16 residues. The germline V gene has CDR1 SGHTS and CDR2 YDEGEE. V shed 5 bases and J 5 bases; nucleotides not matched to a gene: 10. In nucleotides, the CDR3 is TGTGCCAGCAGATTACCCGGGACAGGGACCAATGAAAAACTGTTTTTT. As protein: CASRLPGTGTNEKLFF.

The chain uses TRBV19 and TRBJ2-1; D gene uncertain. Trimming cost V 0 bases and J 12 bases, with 6 bases left between them. Germline loops: CDR1 LNHDA, CDR2 SQIVND (reference sequence). The CDR3 contains 11 residues. CDR3 sequence (DNA): TGTGCCAGTAGTATAGATCGGTTGCAGTTCTTC. Translating it yields CASSIDRLQFF.

This rearrangement joins TRBV29-1 to TRBJ2-3; 8 nucleotides agree with TRBD1. The junction had 7 bases not matched to a gene; V was cut back by 2 bases and J by 3 bases. Germline V CDR1 and CDR2: SQVTM, ANQGSEA. The CDR3 runs to 15 residues. The CDR3 region is CSVESFGQGTDTQYF. DNA for the CDR3: TGCAGCGTTGAAAGCTTCGGACAGGGAACAGATACGCAGTATTTT.

This clone was found once. This chain links TRBV5-1 with TRBJ2-5; tentatively, D is TRBD2 (6 bases). Germline CDR1 is SGHRS and CDR2 is YFSETQ. CDR3 length equals 15 residues. Trimming removed 0 bases from V and 3 bases from J, with 12 bases in between. The CDR3 bases are TGCGCCAGCAGCTTGGCAGGGACTTTTAAAGAGACCCAGTACTTC. This sequence encodes CASSLAGTFKETQYF.

Of note for this clone: The junction differs from germline at one of its ends, possibly a read error. The chain couples TRBV6-5 to TRBJ1-4, with 9 bases lining up with TRBD1. CDR3 length: 15 residues. The germline gives CDR1 MNHEY, CDR2 SVGAGI. Here the CDR3 DNA reads TGTGCCGGCAGTTCCGGGACAGGGAAAGGCGAAAAACTGTTTTTT. It encodes CAGSSGTGKGEKLFF.

There are a few counts of this clone. The V gene is TRBV6-5, the J gene TRBJ2-7; D not certain. The CDR3 extends over 15 amino acids. Trimming cost V 6 bases and J 5 bases, with 20 bases left between them. Germline V gene lookup returns CDR1 MNHEY and CDR2 SVGAGI. The CDR3 reads CASSPGVSANHEQYF. Here the CDR3 DNA reads TGTGCCAGCAGCCCCGGAGTGTCGGCTAATCACGAGCAGTACTTC.